This note documents a single TCR beta chain sequence. What it recognizes is unknown. The PCR ran on 60 Vbeta and 13 Jbeta primers. The repertoire was sequenced with immunoSEQ multiplex PCR; TCRdb's copy has only in-frame clones and lacks some. The sample carries about 150,000 clones, approximately 80% recorded once. The V and J ends lost 0 bases and 7 bases, in that order; junction bases with no gene match: 6. The germline V gene encodes CDR1 MNHNY and CDR2 SVGAGI (reference sequence). CDR3 length equals 16 residues. The record originates from a study of cytomegalovirus exposure and HLA in healthy donors. Study-level points and caveats: TCR beta chain V- and J-gene trimming was linked, in a later analysis, to a missense variant in DCLRE1C. A later analysis by the authors found several of the most significant clusters apparently linked to common viral pathogens.

The source of this sequence is a woman aged 40 to 50 in good health and CMV-seronegative. The specimen was PBMCs. This chain joins TRBV6-6 and TRBJ2-2, with 9 bases that match TRBD1. CDR3 amino acids: CASSYSTGGNGGELFF. CDR3 nucleotides: TGTGCCAGCAGTTACTCGACAGGGGGGAATGGCGGGGAGCTGTTTTTT.